The 13 T cell receptor beta chains reported below all come from one sample, sequenced in a study of blood T cell repertoires in COVID-19. Libraries were prepared by immunoSEQ multiplex PCR; TCRdb keeps only in-frame clonotypes and omits some of them. Here the sample spans 200,000 to 300,000 clones, 86% being singletons. Sequenced input: peripheral blood. These receptors came from a young man with active or convalescent COVID-19.

The gene calls are TRBV6-1 and TRBJ2-7; TRBD1 is a possible D gene (7 bases). This CDR3 comprises 16 residues. The ends were cut back, 2 bases at V and 7 bases at J, with 21 bases in the middle. Germline-derived CDR1 and CDR2 are MNHNS and SASEGT. The chain's CDR3 is CASSESAAGGQREQYF. Here the CDR3 DNA reads TGTGCCAGCAGTGAATCGGCGGCAGGGGGGCAACGGGAGCAGTACTTC.

The CDR3, as DNA: TGTGCCAGCAGCTTAATCGGACAGAGCTATGGCTACACCTTC. Protein: CASSLIGQSYGYTF. The rearrangement joins TRBV5-4 to TRBJ1-2; D might be TRBD1 (6 bases). CDR3 length: 14 residues. Germline V gives CDR1 SGHNT, CDR2 YYREEE (reference sequence). V lost 2 bases and J 4 bases, leaving 12 bases between the germline ends.

The V call is TRBV30, the J call TRBJ1-2; D is ambiguous. Germline CDR1 GTSNPN, CDR2 SVGIG (reference sequence). The V end lost 2 bases, the J end lost 3 bases, and 13 bases lay between the germline ends. This CDR3 is built from 14 residues. CDR3 bases: TGTGCCTGGAGTCAGGTGGGAGTGGACTATGGCTACACCTTC. It is translated as CAWSQVGVDYGYTF.

The J gene is TRBJ1-5, the V gene TRBV25-1, with 7 bases that match TRBD1. With V trimmed by 4 bases and J by 11 bases, 2 bases remained unmatched. The CDR3 sequence is 11 residues long. From germline, CDR1 is MGHDK and CDR2 SYGVNS. CDR3 protein: CASSGGQTQHF. The CDR3 region has the DNA TGTGCCAGCAGTGGGGGACAGACCCAGCATTTT. Together with reference TRBV25-1 and TRBJ1-5, the CDR3 gives the full variable domain: EADIYQTPRYLVIGTGKKITLECSQTMGHDKMYWYQQDPGMELHLIHYSYGVNSTEKGDLSSESTVSRIRTEHFPLTLESARPSHTSQYLCASSGGQTQHFGDGTRLSIL.

V is TRBV6-1 and J is TRBJ1-5; TRBD1 agrees at 10 bases. Losses at the gene ends were 4 bases for V and 7 bases for J; bases not matched to a gene: 10. The CDR3 covers 16 residues. CDR1 MNHNS and CDR2 SASEGT come from the germline V gene. The DNA for the CDR3 is TGTGCCAGCAGTGCAATACCGGGACAGGGGAACCAGCCCCAGCATTTT. As protein: CASSAIPGQGNQPQHF.

The chain employs TRBV5-8 and TRBJ1-2; 9 bases line up with TRBD1. Germline assignment: CDR1 SGHTS and CDR2 YDEGEE. V dropped 5 bases and J dropped 4; count of bases not matched to a gene: 15. The CDR3 extends over 17 amino acids. The CDR3: CASRKTGTGSLSYGYTF. CDR3 bases: TGTGCCAGCAGGAAAACCGGGACAGGGTCATTGAGCTATGGCTACACCTTC. The variable domain in full, completed from reference TRBV5-8 and TRBJ1-2, reads EAGVTQSPTHLIKTRGQQATLRCSPISGHTSVYWYQQALGLGLQFLLWYDEGEERNRGNFPPRFSGRQFPNYSSELNVNALELEDSALYLCASRKTGTGSLSYGYTFGSGTRLTVV.

The CDR3 coding sequence is TGTGCCAGCAGCGAGAGAACCGGGACAGGGGGTTCACCCCTCCACTTT. It is translated as CASSERTGTGGSPLHF. The V and J genes are TRBV7-2 and TRBJ1-6; 11 bases align to TRBD1. After removal of 5 bases from V and 9 bases from J, the junction contained 9 bases not matched to a gene. CDR1 and CDR2 from the germline V gene are SGHTA and FQGNSA. There are 16 residues in the CDR3.

This chain uses TRBV4-1 with TRBJ1-2; tentative D call: TRBD1 (5 bases). CDR3 length: 14 residues. Germline lookup yields CDR1 MGHRA and CDR2 YSYEKL. Trimming stripped 4 bases from V and 10 bases from J, with 19 bases between. CDR3 bases: TGCGCCAGCAGCCCCATAGGGGAGGGGAGAGACTACACCTTC. It specifies CASSPIGEGRDYTF.

In this sample, this clone turned up once. The V and J genes are TRBV5-6 and TRBJ1-1; a possible D gene is TRBD1 (6 bases). CDR3 size: 15 residues. The V gene lost 4 bases and the J gene lost 2 bases, with 15 bases spanning the gap. Germline V CDR1 and CDR2: SGHDT, YYEEEE. CDR3 sequence: CASSPNGGANTEAFF. The DNA of the CDR3 is TGTGCCAGCAGCCCAAACGGGGGGGCAAACACTGAAGCTTTCTTT.

J is TRBJ1-5 and V is TRBV7-2; tentatively, D is TRBD1 (5 bases). The V end lost 7 bases, the J end lost 2 bases, and 15 bases lay between the germline ends. Germline V gives CDR1 SGHTA, CDR2 FQGNSA. This CDR3 is built from 15 residues. The CDR3 loop reads CASTPAGGGNQPQHF. CDR3 DNA sequence: TGTGCCAGCACCCCTGCCGGGGGAGGCAATCAGCCCCAGCATTTT.

The chain recombines TRBV27 with TRBJ2-2; D might be TRBD2 (5 bases). The CDR3 length is 13 residues. Germline CDR1 is MNHEY and CDR2 is SMNVEV (reference sequence). Deletions cut 6 bases from V and 5 bases from J, with 10 bases between. Here the CDR3 DNA reads TGTGCCAGCAGACCTACGGGGACCGGGGAGCTGTTTTTT. Its translation: CASRPTGTGELFF.

V is TRBV5-4 and J is TRBJ2-2, with D perhaps matching TRBD1 (6 bases). This CDR3 is 16 amino acids long. V lost 1 base to trimming and J lost 4 bases, with 14 bases between them. The germline gives CDR1 SGHNT, CDR2 YYREEE (reference sequence). CDR3 region: CASSLSLGAGTGELFF. The CDR3 DNA reads as TGTGCCAGCAGCTTGTCTTTGGGGGCGGGCACCGGGGAGCTGTTTTTT.

J is TRBJ1-5 and V is TRBV5-1, with D perhaps matching TRBD1 (6 bases). Per the germline V gene, CDR1 is SGHRS and CDR2 is YFSETQ. The CDR3 contains 14 residues. Trimming cost V 2 bases and J 2 bases, with 8 bases left between them. The CDR3 DNA reads TGCGCCAGCAGCTTAGGGGGAGGCAATCAGCCCCAGCATTTT. The encoded protein is CASSLGGGNQPQHF.